The next 8 T cell receptor beta chains were all read from a single sample in a study of post-analysis software for immune sequencing data. Study results and limitations: TRBV segments more frequent in patients than in controls numbered roughly five and included TRBV5-6, TRBV5-1 and TRBV20-1.

No antigen has been assigned to these receptors. cDNA libraries of TCR beta carried unique molecular identifiers. TCRdb re-called the PCR reads with MiXCR, one entry per CDR3 protein. This sample carries around 400,000 distinct CDR3 sequences, 30% to 40% of them seen once, and the ten largest clones take around 8%. The material sequenced was blood. These receptors were taken from a girl aged 2 to 9 with multiple sclerosis.

This clonotype was detected a few times. The chain links TRBV20-1 to TRBJ2-5, with D maybe TRBD2 (6 bases). Trimming stripped 0 bases from V and 4 bases from J, with 9 bases between. The CDR3 loop spans 13 amino acids. Germline loops: CDR1 DFQATT, CDR2 SNEGSKA (reference sequence). The CDR3 nucleotides are TGCAGTGCTAGAGATTTGGGGGGAGAGACCCAGTACTTC. Translating it yields CSARDLGGETQYF.

This clonotype was detected only a few times. J is TRBJ2-7 and V is TRBV15, with 8 bases matching TRBD1. Germline CDR1 LNHNV, CDR2 YYDKDF (reference sequence). Trimming cost V 2 bases and J 0 bases; bases outside gene matches: 3. CDR3 length equals 15 residues. CDR3 coding DNA: TGTGCCACCAGCAGACAGGGGGCCCACTCCTACGAGCAGTACTTC. It codes for CATSRQGAHSYEQYF.

J is TRBJ2-5 and V is TRBV29-1; 7 positions agree with TRBD2. CDR1 is SQVTM, CDR2 ANQGSEA, per germline. Germline trimming cut 5 bases from V and 2 bases from J; bases unmatched to any gene: 14. CDR3 length: 16 residues. DNA for the CDR3: TGCAGCGTTCACCTCCTGGGGGGGAGTGGGCAAGAGACCCAGTACTTC. Residues: CSVHLLGGSGQETQYF.

Comments on this clonotype: Just one base apart from a much larger clone, this may be a read error. DNA for the CDR3: TGCAGTGCTAGAGATCTAAGAGATAGCGCAGATACGCAGTATTTT. Its protein is CSARDLRDSADTQYF. J is TRBJ2-3 and V is TRBV20-1, with a possible D match to TRBD2 (5 bases). The CDR3 totals 15 residues. Trimming took 0 bases from V and 4 from J, leaving 14 bases between them. CDR1 is DFQATT and CDR2 is SNEGSKA in the germline V gene (reference sequence).

CDR3 nucleotide sequence: TGCAGCGTTGATCCCCAGGGAATAAGGTCCTACAATGAGCAGTTCTTC. Protein: CSVDPQGIRSYNEQFF. This chain links TRBV29-1 with TRBJ2-1; possibly TRBD1 for D (5 bases). CDR1 SQVTM and CDR2 ANQGSEA come from the germline V gene. Trimming removed 3 bases from V and 1 base from J, with 16 bases in between. The CDR3 covers 16 residues.

This clonotype was observed a handful of times. In DNA, the CDR3 is TGCGCCAGCCTGACACCAACCTATGGCTACACCTTC. As protein: CASLTPTYGYTF. V and J are TRBV10-2 and TRBJ1-2; D uncertain. The V end lost 8 bases, the J end lost 4 bases, and 11 bases lay between the germline ends. The germline V gene encodes CDR1 WSHSY and CDR2 SAAADI. The CDR3 totals 12 residues.

This clonotype turned up a few times. The rearrangement joins TRBV10-3 to TRBJ2-1, with D possibly being TRBD2 (5 bases). The germline V and J ends were trimmed by 8 bases and 3 bases, with 11 bases remaining between them. The germline V gene has CDR1 ENHRY and CDR2 SYGVKD. This CDR3 is built from 13 residues. The CDR3 nucleotides are TGTGCCATCGGGGAGCGGAACTACAATGAGCAGTTCTTC. This gives the protein CAIGERNYNEQFF.

This clonotype has only a few counts. This rearrangement joins TRBV4-2 to TRBJ1-6; D gene ambiguous. CDR3 length: 16 residues. Trimming stripped 0 bases from V and 6 bases from J, with 12 bases between. CDR1 and CDR2 (germline): LGHNA, YNFKEQ. The CDR3: CASSQDGNGINSPLHF. CDR3 nucleotides: TGTGCCAGCAGCCAAGATGGCAATGGAATTAATTCACCCCTCCACTTT.